The clone carrying this TCR beta chain was seen repeatedly, ten times or more. Its target is unknown. This sample stems from a study of CD8 T cells in ankylosing spondylitis. The V gene lost 5 bases and the J gene lost 2 bases, with 17 bases spanning the gap. CDR3 length: 15 residues. Germline assignment: CDR1 DFQATT and CDR2 SNEGSKA (reference sequence). TCRdb analysed the 5' RACE reads with MiXCR anew, one entry per CDR3 protein. The table records about 160,000 distinct CDR3 sequences, roughly 18% of them present only once. Study-wide findings and caveats: Disease-linked clones were reportedly significantly enriched in matched ankylosing spondylitis synovial fluid.

The sequence came from a male donor with ankylosing spondylitis or in good health (not recorded which). The sequenced sample was blood, either unsorted or a sorted T cell fraction (not recorded which). The genes are TRBV20-1 and TRBJ2-3, with D uncertain. In DNA form, the CDR3 reads TGCAGTGCTCTTAGAATTCAGACATTCACAGATACGCAGTATTTT. This codes for CSALRIQTFTDTQYF.